This passage covers 28 T cell receptor beta chains from one sample sequenced in a study of cytomegalovirus exposure and HLA in healthy donors. The PCR employed 60 Vbeta primers together with 13 Jbeta primers. Some clones are missing from TCRdb's copy, which holds only in-frame ones; the method was immunoSEQ multiplex PCR. This sample carries more than 150,000 clones, 77% of them seen once, and the ten largest clones take roughly 1.5%. The source material was PBMCs. The receptors come from a man aged 18-30 years in good health and CMV-seronegative.

Written as DNA, the CDR3 is TGTGCCAGCAGCTTAGGAGGGTCGAACTACAATGAGCAGTTCTTC. Encoded protein: CASSLGGSNYNEQFF. The V call is TRBV7-9, the J call TRBJ2-1, with D tentatively TRBD2 (5 bases). V was cut by 1 base and J by 3 bases, with 10 bases left in between. Germline CDR1 reads SEHNR; CDR2 reads FQNEAQ (reference sequence). The CDR3 extends over 15 amino acids.

The chain uses TRBV7-8 and TRBJ2-7, with TRBD2 identical over 7 bases. Per germline, CDR1 SGHVS and CDR2 FQNEAQ. The J segment lost 0 bases and the V segment lost 5 bases, leaving 4 bases of the junction unmatched. The CDR3 contains 14 residues. The CDR3 DNA reads as TGTGCCAGCAGCAGAGCGGGAAGCTCCTACGAGCAGTACTTC. It yields the protein CASSRAGSSYEQYF. Based on the CDR3 plus reference TRBV7-8 and TRBJ2-7, the full variable domain is GAGVSQSPRYKVAKRGQDVALRCDPISGHVSLFWYQQALGQGPEFLTYFQNEAQLDKSGLPSDRFFAERPEGSVSTLKIQRTQQEDSAVYLCASSRAGSSYEQYFGPGTRLTVT.

This clone has just a few counts. The J gene is TRBJ1-4, the V gene TRBV6-1; D not resolved. Trimming shortened V by 8 bases and J by 6 bases, and 4 bases separated the two germline ends. The CDR3 is 10 residues long. From germline, CDR1 is MNHNS and CDR2 SASEGT. The CDR3 loop reads CASPDEKLFF. CDR3 DNA sequence: TGTGCCAGCCCGGATGAAAAACTGTTTTTT.

In its sample, this clone was seen a few times. The chain has TRBV6-6 and TRBJ2-7, with TRBD2 as a possible D gene (6 bases). The CDR3 has 14 amino acids. CDR1 MNHNY and CDR2 SVGAGI come from the germline V gene (reference sequence). Trimming removed 4 bases at V and 1 base at J, with 11 bases between. CDR3 DNA sequence: TGTGCCAGCAGTTTGTCTAGCGTTTCCTACGAGCAGTACTTC. Its translation is CASSLSSVSYEQYF.

Points on this clone: The sample carries other DNA sequences with the same CDR3. The rearrangement uses TRBV9 and TRBJ2-1; 9 bases fit TRBD2. The CDR3 is 15 amino acids. Germline assignment: CDR1 SGDLS and CDR2 YYNGEE. Trimming removed 0 bases from V and 4 bases from J; junction bases left unmatched: 2. This CDR3 reads CASSVGLAEYNEQFF. For the CDR3, the DNA is TGTGCCAGCAGCGTAGGACTAGCGGAATACAATGAGCAGTTCTTC.

This clone has a handful of counts. The chain uses TRBV13 and TRBJ2-6; D is perhaps TRBD2 (6 bases). Germline CDR1 and CDR2: PRHDT and FYEKMQ (reference sequence). The V and J ends lost 8 bases and 5 bases respectively, with 19 bases between them. This CDR3 spans 16 amino acids. Here the CDR3 reads CASRGRVGGRANVLTF. CDR3 bases: TGTGCCAGCCGGGGCAGGGTGGGGGGTAGGGCCAACGTCCTGACTTTC. The entire variable domain, with the rest obtained from reference TRBV13 and TRBJ2-6, is as follows: AAGVIQSPRHLIKEKRETATLKCYPIPRHDTVYWYQQGPGQDPQFLISFYEKMQSDKGSIPDRFSAQQFSDYHSELNMSSLELGDSALYFCASRGRVGGRANVLTFGAGSRLTVL.

The chain combines TRBV18 with TRBJ2-6; 9 bases align to TRBD1. V gave up 3 bases and J gave up 0 bases; unmatched junction bases: 3. Looked up from germline, CDR1 is KGHSH and CDR2 is LQKENI. The CDR3 totals 17 residues. CDR3 sequence: CASSPGQGRSGANVLTF. The CDR3 DNA reads TGTGCCAGCTCACCGGGACAGGGCCGCTCTGGGGCCAACGTCCTGACTTTC.

The chain is built from TRBV7-9 and TRBJ2-5; 12 bases are shared with TRBD1. Germline assignment: CDR1 SEHNR and CDR2 FQNEAQ (reference sequence). After removal of 4 bases from V and 5 bases from J, the junction contained 5 bases not matched to a gene. The CDR3 sequence is 15 residues long. In DNA form, the CDR3 reads TGTGCCAGCAGCTCCGGGACAGGGGGCACGGAGACCCAGTACTTC. Amino acids: CASSSGTGGTETQYF.

This clone is a singleton in its sample. The chain links TRBV19 to TRBJ2-1; D may be TRBD1 (6 bases). Germline CDR1 is LNHDA and CDR2 is SQIVND (reference sequence). Trimming took off 6 bases at V and 7 bases at J, with 10 bases between the two ends. The CDR3 covers 12 residues. The CDR3: CASRDRGNEQFF. CDR3 sequence (DNA): TGTGCCAGTAGGGATAGGGGGAATGAGCAGTTCTTC.

This clone showed up just a few times. V is TRBV11-2 and J is TRBJ1-2, with D uncertain. Deletions cut 5 bases from V and 0 bases from J, with 10 bases between. The length of the CDR3 is 14 residues. The germline CDR1 and CDR2 sequences are SGHAT and FQNNGV. CDR3 nucleotides: TGTGCCAGCAGCAAGGCAGACTCTAACTATGGCTACACCTTC. Its translation: CASSKADSNYGYTF. Complete variable domain (other parts from reference TRBV11-2 and TRBJ1-2): EAGVAQSPRYKIIEKRQSVAFWCNPISGHATLYWYQQILGQGPKLLIQFQNNGVVDDSQLPKDRFSAERLKGVDSTLKIQPAKLEDSAVYLCASSKADSNYGYTFGSGTRLTVV.

The chain uses TRBV7-2 and TRBJ2-1, with D unclear. CDR1 SGHTA and CDR2 FQGNSA come from the germline V gene. The CDR3 contains 14 residues. With 1 base removed from V and 6 bases from J, the gap between germline ends came to 10 bases. The CDR3 nucleotides read TGTGCCAGCAGCTTAGAGGTTCTAGTCAATGAGCAGTTCTTC. Its protein is CASSLEVLVNEQFF.

This clone was found a few times. Within the sample, other DNA sequences also encode this same CDR3. DNA of the CDR3: TGTGCCTGGAGTGTCAGGGGCACTGAAGCTTTCTTT. Translation gives CAWSVRGTEAFF. The rearrangement links TRBV30 to TRBJ1-1, with D maybe TRBD1 (6 bases). CDR3 length: 12 residues. From germline, CDR1 is GTSNPN and CDR2 SVGIG (reference sequence). The ends were cut back, 0 bases at V and 4 bases at J, with 6 bases in the middle.

V is TRBV27 and J is TRBJ1-2, with 11 bases identical to TRBD1. V dropped 6 bases and J dropped 7; count of bases not matched to a gene: 7. The length of the CDR3 is 14 residues. The germline V gene has CDR1 MNHEY and CDR2 SMNVEV (reference sequence). This chain's CDR3 is CASRQTGTGGGYTF. The CDR3 DNA reads TGTGCCAGCAGGCAGACCGGGACAGGGGGTGGCTACACCTTC.

The chain combines TRBV29-1 with TRBJ1-2; D is perhaps TRBD1 (5 bases). The germline V gene has CDR1 SQVTM and CDR2 ANQGSEA. The CDR3 runs to 18 residues. Trimming took off 6 bases at V and 5 bases at J, with 31 bases between the two ends. The CDR3 DNA reads as TGCAGCGTGGTTATCGCGGGGCGGATCGGCTCAAGCTTGTATGGCTACACCTTC. It is translated as CSVVIAGRIGSSLYGYTF.

The rearrangement uses TRBV19 and TRBJ1-3, with D perhaps matching TRBD1 (5 bases). The V end lost 3 bases, the J end lost 7 bases, and 16 bases lay between the germline ends. Germline CDR1 is LNHDA and CDR2 is SQIVND (reference sequence). The CDR3 is 15 amino acids. DNA for the CDR3: TGTGCCAGTAGTATCGTCTTAGGGGTCAGCAACACCATATATTTT. This codes for CASSIVLGVSNTIYF. The full variable domain, completed using reference TRBV19 and TRBJ1-3, is DGGITQSPKYLFRKEGQNVTLSCEQNLNHDAMYWYRQDPGQGLRLIYYSQIVNDFQKGDIAEGYSVSREKKESFPLTVTSAQKNPTAFYLCASSIVLGVSNTIYFGEGSWLTVV.

The V gene is TRBV11-3, the J gene TRBJ2-1; D is possibly TRBD2 (5 bases). This CDR3 spans 16 amino acids. From germline, CDR1 is SGHNT and CDR2 YENEEA. V was shortened by 1 base and J by 3 bases, with 13 bases between the two germline ends. The CDR3: CASSLAPAGDYNEQFF. CDR3 DNA sequence: TGTGCCAGCAGCTTAGCTCCGGCCGGGGACTACAATGAGCAGTTCTTC.

The chain has TRBV6-5 and TRBJ2-3, with D possibly TRBD1 on 6 matching bases. The V end lost 8 bases, the J end lost 2 bases, and 14 bases lay between the germline ends. CDR3 length: 14 residues. The V gene's germline CDR1 is MNHEY and CDR2 SVGAGI. CDR3 protein: CASSTQGPTDTQYF. DNA of the CDR3: TGTGCCAGCTCAACGCAGGGGCCCACAGATACGCAGTATTTT.

The chain recombines TRBV5-1 with TRBJ2-3; the match to TRBD1 covers 7 bases. The CDR3 is made up of 16 amino acids. Looked up from germline, CDR1 is SGHRS and CDR2 is YFSETQ. V shed 4 bases, J shed 0 bases, and the junction held 8 bases outside the gene matches. The chain's CDR3 is CASSPRQGRSTDTQYF. The CDR3 nucleotides read TGCGCCAGCAGCCCCCGACAGGGTAGGAGCACAGATACGCAGTATTTT.

V and J are TRBV13 and TRBJ1-2, with a possible D match to TRBD1 (6 bases). The CDR3 consists of 13 residues. V lost 6 bases, J lost 6 bases, and 14 bases lay in between. The V gene's germline CDR1 is PRHDT and CDR2 FYEKMQ (reference sequence). In DNA, the CDR3 is TGTGCCAGCAGGGTCTCCGGGGGGCATGGCTACACCTTC. As protein: CASRVSGGHGYTF.

V usage is TRBV9 and J usage is TRBJ2-5; TRBD2 might be the D (6 bases). The CDR3 extends over 12 amino acids. Germline CDR1 and CDR2: SGDLS and YYNGEE. Deletions cut 7 bases from V and 7 bases from J, with 14 bases between. The CDR3, as DNA: TGTGCCAGCTTTAAGGAGGGAGGGACCCAGTACTTC. Its translation: CASFKEGGTQYF.

Here the CDR3 DNA reads TGTGCCTGGAGTGCGGGACACGCTAACTATGGCTACACCTTC. Translation: CAWSAGHANYGYTF. The chain employs TRBV30 and TRBJ1-2; a possible D gene is TRBD1 (6 bases). The V end lost 1 base, the J end lost 0 bases, and 9 bases lay between the germline ends. The germline CDR1 and CDR2 sequences are GTSNPN and SVGIG (reference sequence). The CDR3 consists of 14 residues.

The V and J genes are TRBV5-6 and TRBJ2-7; perhaps TRBD2 as D (6 bases). Germline V lookup: CDR1 SGHDT, CDR2 YYEEEE. This CDR3 comprises 17 residues. The V end lost 2 bases, the J end lost 3 bases, and 21 bases lay between the germline ends. The CDR3 region is CASSFSRTTLAFYEQYF. The CDR3 DNA follows: TGTGCCAGCAGCTTTAGTCGGACCACACTAGCCTTCTACGAGCAGTACTTC.

The chain is built from TRBV6-5 and TRBJ2-7, with D hard to call. Germline loops: CDR1 MNHEY, CDR2 SVGAGI. V lost 8 bases and J lost 4, with 21 bases in between. This CDR3 is built from 15 residues. The CDR3, as DNA: TGTGCCAGCGGTTTTGGATTGGAGACCGCTTACGAGCAGTACTTC. This translates into CASGFGLETAYEQYF.

This clone has only a few counts. The V and J genes are TRBV19 and TRBJ2-7; no clear D. V shed 3 bases and J shed 0 bases, with 6 bases lying between them. CDR1 and CDR2 (germline): LNHDA, SQIVND (reference sequence). The length of the CDR3 is 13 residues. Here the CDR3 DNA reads TGTGCCAGTAGTATGTCCTACTCCTACGAGCAGTACTTC. This gives the protein CASSMSYSYEQYF.

This chain joins TRBV29-1 and TRBJ1-2; 9 nucleotides agree with TRBD1. Germline V gives CDR1 SQVTM, CDR2 ANQGSEA. This CDR3 contains 12 residues. J lost 5 bases, V lost 3 bases, and 1 base had no gene match. In nucleotides, the CDR3 is TGCAGCGTTGAGGGACAGGGATATGGCTACACCTTC. Its protein is CSVEGQGYGYTF. The full variable domain, in which reference TRBV29-1 and TRBJ1-2 provide the parts outside the CDR3, is SAVISQKPSRDICQRGTSLTIQCQVDSQVTMMFWYRQQPGQSLTLIATANQGSEATYESGFVIDKFPISRPNLTFSTLTVSNMSPEDSSIYLCSVEGQGYGYTFGSGTRLTVV.

This chain connects TRBV4-1 to TRBJ2-7; a weak D match, TRBD2 (6 bases). The CDR3 is 17 residues long. V was cut by 0 bases and J by 3 bases, with 18 bases left in between. CDR1 and CDR2 (germline): MGHRA, YSYEKL. In nucleotides, the CDR3 is TGCGCCAGCAGCCAAGAAGTTAAGCTCGGAGGGCTCTACGAGCAGTACTTC. This translates into CASSQEVKLGGLYEQYF.

The chain employs TRBV7-9 and TRBJ2-7; D unresolved. The CDR3 spans 13 residues. CDR1 is SEHNR, CDR2 FQNEAQ, per germline (reference sequence). V was clipped by 0 bases and J by 10 bases, with 13 bases between them. CDR3 DNA: TGTGCCAGCAGCTTAGCCATGGTAGCCGCCCAGTACTTC. This encodes CASSLAMVAAQYF.

Note on this clone: The missing conserved phenylalanine or tryptophan at the end of this CDR3 makes a read error likely. The rearrangement links TRBV25-1 to TRBJ1-2; TRBD1 aligns across 11 bases. The CDR3 length is 13 residues. The J segment lost 6 bases and the V segment lost 6 bases, leaving 3 bases of the junction unmatched. Germline V CDR1 and CDR2: MGHDK, SYGVNS. CDR3 sequence (DNA): TGTGCCAGCAGAAGGACAGGGGGCGATGGCTACACCTCC. As protein: CASRRTGGDGYTS.